This T cell receptor (beta chain) comes out of a study of cytomegalovirus exposure and HLA in healthy donors. Study-wide results and limits: Researchers counted 164 TCR beta chains as cytomegalovirus-associated. In vitro testing confirmed a few CMV-associated chains as specific for CMV antigens. Within the 120 validation repertoires, first-cohort TCR clusters tended to co-occur, according to a later analysis. Despite most TCR sequences being rare, some public TCRs occurred in many donors.

Assay: immunoSEQ multiplex PCR; the TCRdb copy retains only in-frame clones and omits some. The table records about 120,000 clones, more than 75% of them present only once. Concerning this clone: The antigen remains unidentified.

The sequencing sample was made of PBMCs. The source of this sequence is a woman in her twenties or thirties in good health and CMV-seronegative.

CDR3 in amino acids: CASSPGTEETQYF. The CDR3 nucleotides read TGTGCCAGCTCACCCGGGACAGAAGAGACCCAGTACTTC. This sequence joins TRBV18 and TRBJ2-5; 7 bases map to TRBD1. The CDR3 runs 13 residues. Germline loops: CDR1 KGHSH, CDR2 LQKENI. With 3 bases clipped from V and 3 bases from J, the junction kept 1 base outside the gene matches.